Listed here are 27 T cell receptor beta chains from one sample, sequenced in a study of blood T cell repertoires in COVID-19. Repertoires were generated with immunoSEQ multiplex PCR, while TCRdb's copy carries only in-frame clones and drops some. The table has about 130,000 clones, about 80% seen once. Material: peripheral blood. The receptors were sampled from a woman between 50 and 59 years old with acute or convalescent COVID-19.

J is TRBJ2-7 and V is TRBV7-8; a weak D match, TRBD1 (7 bases). V was shortened by 2 bases and J by 2 bases, with 13 bases between the two germline ends. Germline V CDR1 and CDR2: SGHVS, FQNEAQ. The CDR3 has 15 amino acids. The CDR3: CASSLPAGQTYEQYF. The DNA for the CDR3 is TGTGCCAGCAGCTTACCTGCGGGACAGACCTACGAGCAGTACTTC.

V and J are TRBV7-8 and TRBJ2-2, with a weak D call TRBD1 (5 bases). The CDR3 consists of 15 residues. Germline lookup yields CDR1 SGHVS and CDR2 FQNEAQ. Trimming removed 7 bases at V and 4 bases at J, with 16 bases between. Here the CDR3 DNA reads TGTGCCAGCACCCCCTCGGGCAGGGCCACCGGGGAGCTGTTTTTT. This encodes CASTPSGRATGELFF.

The genes are TRBV5-6 and TRBJ2-7; possibly TRBD2 for D (5 bases). The germline CDR1 and CDR2 sequences are SGHDT and YYEEEE. This CDR3 has 15 residues. V was trimmed by 0 bases and J by 6 bases, leaving 16 bases between them. The CDR3 nucleotides are TGTGCCAGCAGCTTGGGAGGGAGCGGCTTGGGCGAGCAGTACTTC. Translating it yields CASSLGGSGLGEQYF.

J is TRBJ2-7 and V is TRBV6-5; D perhaps matches TRBD2 (5 bases). CDR1 is MNHEY and CDR2 is SVGAGI in the germline V gene. CDR3 length equals 15 residues. V dropped 2 bases and J dropped 1 base, with 12 bases sitting between them. CDR3 amino acids: CASSYDGVGSYEQYF. CDR3 coding DNA: TGTGCCAGCAGTTACGACGGGGTAGGGTCCTACGAGCAGTACTTC.

The chain carries TRBV29-1 and TRBJ2-1; 8 bases map to TRBD2. The junction had 4 bases not matched to a gene; V was cut back by 4 bases and J by 5 bases. The CDR3 is 13 amino acids. Looked up from germline, CDR1 is SQVTM and CDR2 is ANQGSEA. CDR3 loop: CSVVRGAHNEQFF. CDR3 DNA: TGCAGCGTTGTGCGGGGGGCCCACAATGAGCAGTTCTTC.

The V and J genes are TRBV19 and TRBJ1-5; possibly TRBD1 for D (6 bases). The CDR3 length is 18 residues. Germline V gene data show CDR1 as LNHDA and CDR2 as SQIVND (reference sequence). The V gene lost 2 bases and the J gene lost 4 bases, with 21 bases spanning the gap. The CDR3 spells CASSITRPRGGPNQPQHF. The CDR3 DNA sequence: TGTGCCAGTAGTATAACCAGACCCAGGGGAGGGCCAAATCAGCCCCAGCATTTT. Based on the CDR3 plus reference TRBV19 and TRBJ1-5, the full variable domain is DGGITQSPKYLFRKEGQNVTLSCEQNLNHDAMYWYRQDPGQGLRLIYYSQIVNDFQKGDIAEGYSVSREKKESFPLTVTSAQKNPTAFYLCASSITRPRGGPNQPQHFGDGTRLSIL.

This clone occurred many times. The rearrangement links TRBV6-2 or TRBV6-3 to TRBJ1-6; D is uncertain. Trimming took 6 bases from V and 4 from J, leaving 13 bases between them. The CDR3 sequence is 15 residues long. From germline, CDR1 is MNHEY and CDR2 SVGEGT. For the CDR3, the DNA is TGTGCCAGCAGCCTCAGTTACGGGTATAATTCACCCCTCCACTTT. Its translation is CASSLSYGYNSPLHF.

V and J are TRBV29-1 and TRBJ1-2, with 7 bases identical to TRBD1. Per the germline V gene, CDR1 is SQVTM and CDR2 is ANQGSEA. The CDR3 covers 15 residues. Unmatched junction bases numbered 9, after V lost 0 bases and J lost 5 bases. The CDR3 bases are TGCAGCGTTGAAGATGATACAGGGGCCCTGTATGGCTACACCTTC. It translates to CSVEDDTGALYGYTF. Combining the CDR3 with reference TRBV29-1 and TRBJ1-2 gives the whole variable domain SAVISQKPSRDICQRGTSLTIQCQVDSQVTMMFWYRQQPGQSLTLIATANQGSEATYESGFVIDKFPISRPNLTFSTLTVSNMSPEDSSIYLCSVEDDTGALYGYTFGSGTRLTVV.

V usage is TRBV24-1 and J usage is TRBJ2-3, with D maybe TRBD1 (5 bases). V was trimmed by 6 bases and J by 3 bases, leaving 9 bases between them. The CDR3 is 13 amino acids. CDR1 and CDR2 from the germline V gene are KGHDR and SFDVKD. The CDR3 sequence is CATSRAGTDTQYF. The CDR3 coding sequence is TGTGCCACCAGTCGCGCAGGGACAGATACGCAGTATTTT.

The genes are TRBV11-2 and TRBJ2-3, with no clear D. This CDR3 has 12 residues. Trimming shortened V by 5 bases and J by 4 bases, and 7 bases separated the two germline ends. CDR1 is SGHAT, CDR2 FQNNGV, per germline. The CDR3 region has the DNA TGTGCCAGCAGCGCGACTTCAGATACGCAGTATTTT. It encodes CASSATSDTQYF. The entire variable domain, with the rest obtained from reference TRBV11-2 and TRBJ2-3, is as follows: EAGVAQSPRYKIIEKRQSVAFWCNPISGHATLYWYQQILGQGPKLLIQFQNNGVVDDSQLPKDRFSAERLKGVDSTLKIQPAKLEDSAVYLCASSATSDTQYFGPGTRLTVL.

Concerning this clone itself: Other DNA sequences in the same sample also yield this CDR3. V usage is TRBV30 and J usage is TRBJ1-3; maybe TRBD1 (5 bases). The V gene lost 5 bases and the J gene lost 4 bases, with 12 bases spanning the gap. Germline loops: CDR1 GTSNPN, CDR2 SVGIG (reference sequence). The CDR3 covers 13 residues. The CDR3 DNA is TGTGCCTGGTCCGGTGGGGCCGGAAACACCATATATTTT. It yields the protein CAWSGGAGNTIYF.

The rearrangement joins TRBV2 to TRBJ1-2, with D perhaps TRBD1 (6 bases). Germline-derived CDR1 and CDR2 are SNHLY and FYNNEI. V lost 3 bases, J lost 8 bases, and 16 bases lay in between. CDR3 length equals 14 residues. This CDR3 reads CASSDNPGAVGYTF. DNA of the CDR3: TGTGCCAGCAGTGATAATCCAGGGGCGGTAGGCTACACCTTC.

This clone has just a few counts. The chain has TRBV19 and TRBJ1-2; 10 nucleotides agree with TRBD1. Trimming at V came to 9 bases and at J to 8 bases, leaving 15 bases not matched to a gene. The CDR3 length is 15 residues. Per the germline V gene, CDR1 is LNHDA and CDR2 is SQIVND (reference sequence). In DNA form, the CDR3 reads TGTGCCAGCTCCACACAGGGACAGGGGTCGAACGGCTACACCTTC. Its translation: CASSTQGQGSNGYTF.

The V and J genes are TRBV30 and TRBJ1-5; D is undetermined. Germline loops: CDR1 GTSNPN, CDR2 SVGIG (reference sequence). The length of the CDR3 is 12 residues. V lost 0 bases and J lost 5, with 5 bases in between. DNA of the CDR3: TGTGCCTGGAGTGTGGACTATCAGCCCCAGCATTTT. This gives the protein CAWSVDYQPQHF.

The V gene is TRBV19, the J gene TRBJ1-1; D unresolved. CDR1 is LNHDA, CDR2 SQIVND, per germline (reference sequence). V gave up 5 bases and J gave up 4 bases, with 14 bases separating them. This CDR3 comprises 14 residues. The CDR3 loop is CASSWEVSGTEAFF. The CDR3 DNA reads as TGTGCCAGTAGTTGGGAGGTCAGCGGCACTGAAGCTTTCTTT. Full variable domain (remainder filled in from reference TRBV19 and TRBJ1-1): DGGITQSPKYLFRKEGQNVTLSCEQNLNHDAMYWYRQDPGQGLRLIYYSQIVNDFQKGDIAEGYSVSREKKESFPLTVTSAQKNPTAFYLCASSWEVSGTEAFFGQGTRLTVV.

The rearrangement joins TRBV27 to TRBJ1-5; TRBD1 matches 7 bases. CDR1 MNHEY and CDR2 SMNVEV come from the germline V gene (reference sequence). V shed 3 bases, J shed 4 bases, and the junction held 3 bases outside the gene matches. The CDR3 is made up of 14 amino acids. CDR3 nucleotide sequence: TGTGCCAGCAGTTTGGTACAGGGGAATCAGCCCCAGCATTTT. It yields the protein CASSLVQGNQPQHF.

This chain links TRBV7-8 with TRBJ2-1; TRBD2 is a possible D gene (6 bases). The CDR3 sequence is 19 residues long. Germline assignment: CDR1 SGHVS and CDR2 FQNEAQ. Between the trimmed V and J ends, which lost 5 bases and 2 bases, there was a span of 25 bases. The CDR3 nucleotides are TGTGCCAGCAGCCCCCAGCCATCTTCTAGCGTGAGAACCTACAATGAGCAGTTCTTC. Its translation is CASSPQPSSSVRTYNEQFF.

The chain employs TRBV30 and TRBJ1-1, with 8 bases identical to TRBD1. The CDR3 loop spans 14 amino acids. CDR1 is GTSNPN, CDR2 SVGIG, per germline (reference sequence). V was clipped by 2 bases and J by 3 bases; unmatched bases: 5. The CDR3 DNA is TGTGCCTGGAGTTTCGTGGACAGGGACACTGAAGCTTTCTTT. Amino acids: CAWSFVDRDTEAFF.

J is TRBJ1-1 and V is TRBV27, with D hard to call. Germline assignment: CDR1 MNHEY and CDR2 SMNVEV (reference sequence). V lost 6 bases and J 1 base, leaving 15 bases between the germline ends. The CDR3 covers 15 residues. CDR3 region: CASSAPSRGNTEAFF. In DNA form, the CDR3 reads TGTGCCAGCAGCGCGCCCTCGCGAGGGAACACTGAAGCTTTCTTT.

This clone was recorded only once. The chain has TRBV18 and TRBJ2-1; 9 nucleotides agree with TRBD1. Germline V CDR1 and CDR2: KGHSH, LQKENI. The CDR3 has 14 amino acids. J gave up 6 bases and V 0 bases, and 0 bases lay outside the gene matches. CDR3 nucleotides: TGTGCCAGCTCACCACCGGACAGGGGCAATGAGCAGTTCTTC. It translates to CASSPPDRGNEQFF.

This chain uses TRBV12-5 with TRBJ1-2, with TRBD1 as a possible D gene (6 bases). This CDR3 comprises 14 residues. V gave up 6 bases and J gave up 8 bases, with 19 bases separating them. Germline CDR1 and CDR2: LGHNT and FRNRAP. DNA for the CDR3: TGTGCTAGTGGAATGACAGACAGGTTGGGCGGCTACACCTTC. It translates to CASGMTDRLGGYTF.

The chain links TRBV30 to TRBJ1-2, with 10 bases matching TRBD1. The trim removed 4 bases at V and 7 bases at J, leaving 6 bases unmatched. CDR1 and CDR2 from the germline V gene are GTSNPN and SVGIG (reference sequence). The CDR3 totals 13 residues. CDR3 coding DNA: TGTGCCTGGAACACGGGACAGGGGTTTGGCTACACCTTC. Its translation is CAWNTGQGFGYTF.

Here the CDR3 reads CASRQGQETQYF. For the CDR3, the DNA is TGTGCCAGCAGACAGGGGCAAGAGACCCAGTACTTC. The V call is TRBV6-6, the J call TRBJ2-5, with 7 bases fitting TRBD1. The length of the CDR3 is 12 residues. Germline lookup yields CDR1 MNHNY and CDR2 SVGAGI (reference sequence). V was clipped by 6 bases and J by 2 bases; unmatched bases: 0.

The table lists this clone with a count of one. This chain joins TRBV3-1 (or the pseudogene TRBV3-2) and TRBJ1-2; the match to TRBD1 covers 7 bases. Germline CDR1 and CDR2: LGHDT and YNNKEL (reference sequence). The CDR3 is made up of 14 amino acids. Trimming at V came to 2 bases and at J to 3 bases, leaving 3 bases not matched to a gene. The CDR3 bases are TGTGCCAGCAGCCAACAGGGGGAACACTATGGCTACACCTTC. This codes for CASSQQGEHYGYTF.

This chain connects TRBV27 to TRBJ2-2, with TRBD1 identical over 7 bases. The CDR3 totals 18 residues. Germline loops: CDR1 MNHEY, CDR2 SMNVEV (reference sequence). V was clipped by 4 bases and J by 6 bases; unmatched bases: 17. CDR3 DNA sequence: TGTGCCAGCAGTTCCTCCGCGTATGGACAGGTCGTCGCCGGGGAGCTGTTTTTT. Amino acid sequence: CASSSSAYGQVVAGELFF.

V usage is TRBV5-1 and J usage is TRBJ2-7; TRBD1 aligns across 9 bases. CDR1 and CDR2 from the germline V gene are SGHRS and YFSETQ. The J segment lost 5 bases and the V segment lost 1 base, leaving 10 bases of the junction unmatched. CDR3 length: 16 amino acids. CDR3 in amino acids: CASSLTPGQGYHEQYF. The CDR3 region has the DNA TGCGCCAGCAGCTTGACTCCGGGACAGGGATACCACGAGCAGTACTTC.

The chain carries TRBV19 and TRBJ1-1, with a tentative D call TRBD1 (5 bases). The CDR3 contains 14 residues. Trimming stripped 7 bases from V and 1 base from J, with 13 bases between. The germline CDR1 and CDR2 sequences are LNHDA and SQIVND (reference sequence). The CDR3 nucleotides are TGTGCCAGTAAAATACAGGCCTCGAACACTGAAGCTTTCTTT. It yields the protein CASKIQASNTEAFF.